The sequence of this T cell receptor beta chain was determined in a study of blood T cell repertoires in COVID-19. Overall study: Samples came from the United States, Italy and Spain, spanning acute and convalescent COVID-19. PBMCs, B-cell-depleted T cells, or T cells provided the cDNA or gDNA that made up the material.

Authors' data handling: Nucleated cell counts were estimated from reference gene primer amplification. Some clones are missing from TCRdb's copy, which holds only in-frame ones; the method was immunoSEQ multiplex PCR. V, J and clone size reflect that table, while D and trimming were determined from the DNA. The sample contains tens of thousands of clones, over 80% of which appear only once. Looked up from germline, CDR1 is MNHEY and CDR2 is SVGAGI. The CDR3 spans 13 residues. V was shortened by 4 bases and J by 8 bases, with 14 bases between the two germline ends. The receptor was isolated from a human donor in a cohort sampled during active COVID-19. The chain carries TRBV6-5 and TRBJ1-2; a weak D match, TRBD1 (5 bases). Specimen: peripheral blood. The CDR3 DNA follows: TGTGCCAGCAGTTCTGACAGCCCCGGGGGCTACACCTTC. Translating it yields CASSSDSPGGYTF.